What follows are 5 T cell receptor beta chains derived from one specimen sequenced in a study of T-cell memory formation after mild COVID-19. TCRdb fed the 5' RACE reads into MiXCR, producing one record per CDR3 protein. The data show approximately 99,000 distinct CDR3 sequences, with about 18% seen just once and approximately 5% held by the top ten. The sample was PBMCs or a T cell subset sorted from them (not recorded which). These TCRs come from a man aged 18 to 30 who had mild COVID-19 (a few samples of this study predate the infection). Cell type and time point are not known.

The V call is TRBV18, the J call TRBJ2-7, with D possibly being TRBD2 (5 bases). Trimming removed 5 bases from V and 1 base from J, with 12 bases in between. Looked up from germline, CDR1 is KGHSH and CDR2 is LQKENI. CDR3 length equals 14 residues. The CDR3 sequence is CASSASRGSYEQYV. CDR3 nucleotide sequence: TGTGCCAGCTCAGCCAGCCGGGGTTCCTACGAGCAGTACGTC.

In its sample, this clonotype was seen a few times. V is TRBV5-5 and J is TRBJ2-3, with 12 bases fitting TRBD2. Germline V gene sequence: CDR1 SGHKS, CDR2 YYEKEE (reference sequence). The CDR3 consists of 17 residues. V gave up 1 base and J gave up 3 bases; unmatched junction bases: 6. The CDR3 DNA reads as TGTGCCAGCAGCTTGCTAGCGGGGGGGCTGTTTACAGATACGCAGTATTTT. Translated, it gives CASSLLAGGLFTDTQYF.

V is TRBV3-1 and J is TRBJ2-7; 9 nucleotides agree with TRBD1. Germline CDR1 and CDR2: LGHDT and YNNKEL (reference sequence). Trimming removed 4 bases from V and 7 bases from J; junction bases left unmatched: 5. CDR3 length: 13 residues. The CDR3 sequence is CASSRQGVSEQYV. For the CDR3, the DNA is TGTGCCAGCAGCCGACAGGGGGTGAGTGAGCAGTACGTC.

V is TRBV7-2 and J is TRBJ2-5; D not certain. V lost 1 base, J lost 5 bases, and 8 bases lay in between. The CDR3 has 13 amino acids. Germline CDR1 reads SGHTA; CDR2 reads FQGNSA. The CDR3 bases are TGTGCCAGCAGCTTAGAGCTAGAGGAGACCCAGTACTTC. Translation gives CASSLELEETQYF.

The chain is built from TRBV7-9 and TRBJ1-1; 10 nucleotides match TRBD1. Trimming removed 7 bases from V and 10 bases from J; junction bases left unmatched: 9. The CDR3 is 13 residues long. The germline gives CDR1 SEHNR, CDR2 FQNEAQ (reference sequence). The CDR3 DNA reads as TGTGCCAGCACTCTACGACAGGGGGCATCAGCTTTCTTT. Translation gives CASTLRQGASAFF.